The 10 T cell receptor beta chains presented below share a single source sample, sequenced in a study of blood T cell repertoires in COVID-19. Some clones are missing from TCRdb's copy, which holds only in-frame ones; the method was immunoSEQ multiplex PCR. The sample carries 300,000 to 400,000 clones, approximately 90% recorded once. Sequenced input: peripheral blood. The source of these receptors is a man aged 25 to 40 with COVID-19, enrolled during active disease.

This chain joins TRBV9 and TRBJ2-1; TRBD2 might be the D (5 bases). CDR3 size: 17 residues. CDR1 is SGDLS and CDR2 is YYNGEE in the germline V gene. The V gene lost 0 bases and the J gene lost 4 bases, with 17 bases spanning the gap. Here the CDR3 reads CASSVEEGSPGYNEQFF. In DNA, the CDR3 is TGTGCCAGCAGCGTAGAAGAAGGGAGTCCGGGGTACAATGAGCAGTTCTTC. The full variable domain, rest sourced from reference TRBV9 and TRBJ2-1, is DSGVTQTPKHLITATGQRVTLRCSPRSGDLSVYWYQQSLDQGLQFLIQYYNGEERAKGNILERFSAQQFPDLHSELNLSSLELGDSALYFCASSVEEGSPGYNEQFFGPGTRLTVL.

This chain joins TRBV3-1 (or the pseudogene TRBV3-2) and TRBJ1-2; TRBD1 matches at 9 bases. CDR3 length equals 17 residues. Losses at the gene ends were 6 bases for V and 6 bases for J; bases not matched to a gene: 17. Germline-derived CDR1 and CDR2 are LGHDT and YNNKEL (reference sequence). CDR3 coding DNA: TGTGCCAGCAGTAATACGGGACAGGGCTCCGGTTTGGATGGCTACACCTTC. This translates into CASSNTGQGSGLDGYTF.

The chain links TRBV6-5 to TRBJ1-1; TRBD1 matches 8 bases. V trimming: 2 bases; J trimming: 5 bases; junction bases outside the gene matches: 10. The CDR3 has 16 amino acids. Per germline, CDR1 MNHEY and CDR2 SVGAGI. This CDR3 is CASSYNTRQGRTEAFF. CDR3 bases: TGTGCCAGCAGTTACAACACCCGACAGGGGAGGACTGAAGCTTTCTTT.

CDR3 nucleotides: TGTGCCAGCAGGGACACATATAGCAATCAGCCCCAGCATTTT. It encodes CASRDTYSNQPQHF. The chain combines TRBV6-6 with TRBJ1-5; D might be TRBD1 (5 bases). Germline CDR1 reads MNHNY; CDR2 reads SVGAGI (reference sequence). The CDR3 is 14 residues long. Trimming took off 6 bases at V and 0 bases at J, with 9 bases between the two ends.

The chain employs TRBV27 and TRBJ2-1, with D tentatively TRBD1 (6 bases). Germline V lookup: CDR1 MNHEY, CDR2 SMNVEV (reference sequence). Between the trimmed V and J ends, which lost 1 base and 6 bases, there was a span of 16 bases. The CDR3 length is 16 residues. DNA of the CDR3: TGTGCCAGCAGTTTATGGGACAAAATCACTCGCAATGAGCAGTTCTTC. Its translation: CASSLWDKITRNEQFF.

The rearrangement uses TRBV6-5 and TRBJ1-2; D not certain. The V end was cut by 5 bases, the J end by 4 bases, with 5 bases between. CDR3 length: 11 amino acids. Germline V lookup: CDR1 MNHEY, CDR2 SVGAGI. The CDR3 DNA sequence: TGTGCCAGCAGTACACCCTATGGCTACACCTTC. It yields the protein CASSTPYGYTF.

The CDR3 is CASSLAGTGLNTEAFF. The CDR3 nucleotides read TGTGCCAGCAGCTTAGCAGGGACAGGGTTGAACACTGAAGCTTTCTTT. This sequence joins TRBV7-2 and TRBJ1-1; 9 nucleotides agree with TRBD1. Trimming cost V 0 bases and J 0 bases; bases outside gene matches: 2. Germline lookup yields CDR1 SGHTA and CDR2 FQGNSA. This CDR3 contains 16 residues.

The chain joins TRBV11-2 to TRBJ2-2; D might be TRBD2 (5 bases). This CDR3 has 17 amino acids. V lost 5 bases and J lost 5, with 21 bases in between. Germline CDR1 reads SGHAT; CDR2 reads FQNNGV. The DNA for the CDR3 is TGTGCCAGCAGCGGCGATTTGAGCGGACCCTATACCGGGGAGCTGTTTTTT. Its translation: CASSGDLSGPYTGELFF. The full variable domain, completed using reference TRBV11-2 and TRBJ2-2, is EAGVAQSPRYKIIEKRQSVAFWCNPISGHATLYWYQQILGQGPKLLIQFQNNGVVDDSQLPKDRFSAERLKGVDSTLKIQPAKLEDSAVYLCASSGDLSGPYTGELFFGEGSRLTVL.

V usage is TRBV9 and J usage is TRBJ2-7; D gene uncertain. This CDR3 is 13 amino acids long. With 4 bases removed from V and 0 bases from J, the gap between germline ends came to 8 bases. Germline assignment: CDR1 SGDLS and CDR2 YYNGEE. The CDR3 bases are TGTGCCAGCAGCCCCGGAGTCTCCTACGAGCAGTACTTC. Residues: CASSPGVSYEQYF.

CDR3 sequence reads: CASSVAPLTYNEQFF. The CDR3 DNA follows: TGTGCCAGCAGCGTAGCTCCGCTAACCTACAATGAGCAGTTCTTC. The chain links TRBV9 to TRBJ2-1; D unclear. This CDR3 region has 15 residues. Germline V lookup: CDR1 SGDLS, CDR2 YYNGEE. Trimming cost V 0 bases and J 2 bases, with 9 bases left between them. Full variable domain (missing parts from reference TRBV9 and TRBJ2-1): DSGVTQTPKHLITATGQRVTLRCSPRSGDLSVYWYQQSLDQGLQFLIQYYNGEERAKGNILERFSAQQFPDLHSELNLSSLELGDSALYFCASSVAPLTYNEQFFGPGTRLTVL.